A selection of T cell receptor beta chains follows, all from one sample in a study of cytomegalovirus exposure and HLA in healthy donors. Only in-frame clones appear in the TCRdb table, and some are missing; sequencing was by immunoSEQ multiplex PCR. The table has over 110,000 clones, almost 85% seen once; the top ten hold around a tenth. Sequenced input: PBMCs. The receptors originated from a woman in her fifties or sixties in good health and CMV-seropositive. CDR3s include the opening cysteine and the closing phenylalanine or tryptophan. D genes are given only for firm matches. Expanded clones get a size class; other rows say once, few or many, or leave the size out.

d_call j_call clone_size v_call cdr3_nt cdr3_aa
TRBD2 TRBJ2-5 NA TRBV7-3 TGTGCCAGCAGCCCAGCTAGCGGGGGGCAAGAGACCCAGTACTTC CASSPASGGQETQYF
NA TRBJ2-7 NA TRBV7-9 TGTGCCAGCAGCTTCAGGGCAGGCTCCTACGAGCAGTACTTC CASSFRAGSYEQYF
NA TRBJ1-5 NA TRBV30 TGTGCCTGGAGTGGGCAGCGAGGGGGTACTCAGCCCCAGCATTTT CAWSGQRGGTQPQHF
NA TRBJ2-2 NA TRBV19 TGTGCCACCTGGGGGGGGCCGGGCGGGGAGCTGTTTTTT CATWGGPGGELFF
NA TRBJ2-3 once TRBV7-9 TGTTCCAGCAGCCTCCCGGGTTCAGATACGCAGTATTTT CSSSLPGSDTQYF
NA TRBJ2-2 NA TRBV5-1 TGCGCCAGCGGACCCGACCGGCCGCAGGGATTCGCGAACACCGGGGAGCTGTTTTTT CASGPDRPQGFANTGELFF
NA TRBJ2-7 NA TRBV27 TGTGCCAGCAGTCTATCGGGACTTCCCTCCTACGAGCAGTACTTC CASSLSGLPSYEQYF
NA TRBJ1-6 NA TRBV5-6 TGTGCCAGCAGAAAGACGGGGGGGACACCCCTCCACTTT CASRKTGGTPLHF
NA TRBJ1-5 NA TRBV5-1 TGCGCCAGCAGCTTGGCCGTCCCGGTCAATCAGCCCCAGCATTTT CASSLAVPVNQPQHF
NA TRBJ1-3 NA TRBV30 TGTGCCTGGTTTTCAGGGTACCCTGGAAACACCATATATTTT CAWFSGYPGNTIYF
NA TRBJ1-1 NA TRBV5-8 TGTGCCAGCAGCAAGCACCTGAACACTGAAGCTTTCTTT CASSKHLNTEAFF
TRBD1 TRBJ1-2 NA TRBV5-1 TGCGCCAGCAGCCCCGGGACAGGGGTGTATTCGGATGGCTACACCTTC CASSPGTGVYSDGYTF
NA TRBJ2-3 NA TRBV5-7 TGTGCCAGCAGCTCCGATCCGGACACACAAAGGGGCACAGATACGCAGTATTTT CASSSDPDTQRGTDTQYF
NA TRBJ1-2 NA TRBV6-5 TGTGCCAGCAGTTCACCCGGGGGGGACTATGGCTACACCTTC CASSSPGGDYGYTF
TRBD1 TRBJ1-1 once TRBV6-1 TGTGCCAGCAGTTCGACAGGGACGATCGCTGAAGCTTTCTTT CASSSTGTIAEAFF
NA TRBJ1-1 NA TRBV7-2 TGTGCCAGCAGCTTAATAACTGGGGGGTCTGAAGCTTTCTTT CASSLITGGSEAFF
NA TRBJ2-1 NA TRBV18 TGTGCCAGCTCACCTACAGTCAGCTCCTACAATGAGCAGTTCTTC CASSPTVSSYNEQFF
NA TRBJ2-2 NA TRBV27 TGTGCCAGCAGGGGGGGTTCCTCCAGAGGCGGGGAGCTGTTTTTT CASRGGSSRGGELFF
NA TRBJ2-2 once TRBV7-2 TGTGCCAGCAGCTACCGCCCTAGTGGTACGGCCGGGGAGCTGTTTTTT CASSYRPSGTAGELFF
TRBD1 TRBJ2-1 NA TRBV15 TGTGCCACCAGCAGAGTCCAGGGGGTCTACAATGAGCAGTTCTTC CATSRVQGVYNEQFF
NA TRBJ2-1 once TRBV6-6 TGTGCCAGCAGTCTTAGCGATAATGAGCAGTTCTTC CASSLSDNEQFF
TRBD2 TRBJ2-1 NA TRBV18 TGTGCCAGCTCCCCACTAGCGGAGTCCTACAATGAGCAGTTCTTC CASSPLAESYNEQFF
TRBD2 TRBJ2-1 NA TRBV10-3 TGTGCCATCAGTGCCGCTAGCGGGAGAGGTAATGAGCAGTTCTTC CAISAASGRGNEQFF
NA TRBJ2-5 NA TRBV5-4 TGTGCCAGCAGCATGACTAGTGGAGAGACCCAGTACTTC CASSMTSGETQYF
NA TRBJ2-1 once TRBV7-9 TGTGCCAGCAGCGACCGGGGAGCCTACAATGAGCAGTTCTTC CASSDRGAYNEQFF
NA TRBJ2-7 NA TRBV27 TGTGCCAGCAGTTTACTAACTGGCGGTGATTTCTACGAGCAGTACTTC CASSLLTGGDFYEQYF
NA TRBJ2-2 NA TRBV7-3 TGTGCCAGCAGCTTACTGGCGGGCGGGGAGCTGTTTTTT CASSLLAGGELFF